These 8 T cell receptor beta chains were sequenced from one sample in a study of glioma-infiltrating T cells. The iRepertoire nested amplicon-rescue multiplex PCR amplified TCR alpha and beta CDR3s from RNA. Via MiXCR, TCRdb re-called the multiplex PCR reads, giving one row per CDR3 protein. This sample has some 190,000 distinct CDR3 sequences; roughly a third occur once, and the top ten carry over 20%. Sequences were obtained from glioma tissue, nonneoplastic brain tissue, or PBMCs (not recorded which). The receptor source for this set is a human donor with low-grade glioma or glioblastoma, undergoing nonglioma brain surgery, or in good health (not recorded which).

Concerning this clonotype itself: Sequence at one end of the junction differs from germline and may be a read error. The V and J genes are TRBV19 and TRBJ1-2, with a tentative D call TRBD1 (5 bases). This CDR3 contains 12 residues. From germline, CDR1 is LNHDA and CDR2 SQIVND (reference sequence). DNA of the CDR3: TGTGCCAGCCAGCAGGGTAACGGTGGCGACACCTTT. Amino acid sequence: CASQQGNGGDTF.

For this clonotype: The germline gene is not matched at one end of the junction; a read error may be the cause. V usage is TRBV29-1 and J usage is TRBJ2-7; no definite D call. Germline CDR1 and CDR2: SQVTM and ANQGSEA. The CDR3 is made up of 12 amino acids. The CDR3 bases are TGCAGCCTTGAAAGGTCGCCTTACGAGCAGTACTTC. Residues: CSLERSPYEQYF.

This clonotype showed up many times. The V and J genes are TRBV5-1 and TRBJ2-7; D unresolved. Germline CDR1 reads SGHRS; CDR2 reads YFSETQ. Trimming cost V 4 bases and J 1 base, with 12 bases left between them. The CDR3 is 14 amino acids. CDR3 loop: CASSGETLSYEQYF. The DNA of the CDR3 is TGCGCCAGCAGCGGCGAGACACTATCCTACGAGCAGTACTTC.

As for this clonotype: Likely a read error: the CDR3 ends without its conserved phenylalanine or tryptophan. The chain couples TRBV3-1 to TRBJ2-5; 10 positions match TRBD1. This CDR3 has 14 residues. V lost 5 bases, J lost 7 bases, and 7 bases stayed unmatched. Germline CDR1 is LGHDT and CDR2 is YNNKEL (reference sequence). The CDR3 region has the DNA TGTGCCAGCAGCACTGGACAGGGGGGGTTGACCCAGTACCTC. Its protein product is CASSTGQGGLTQYL.

Concerning this clonotype itself: One base away lies a much larger clone, so this may be a sequencing read error. The rearrangement uses TRBV7-2 and TRBJ1-5; 8 bases map to TRBD1. This CDR3 comprises 16 residues. Germline loops: CDR1 SGHTA, CDR2 FQGNSA. J was trimmed by 2 bases and V by 5 bases; bases with no gene match: 8. CDR3 residues: CASSVQGAPGNQPQHF. Here the CDR3 DNA reads TGTGCCAGCAGCGTCCAGGGGGCCCCGGGCAATCAGCCCCAGCATTTT.

This clonotype was picked up many times. The chain has TRBV7-2 and TRBJ2-3; possibly TRBD1 for D (5 bases). Trimming left V 5 bases short and J 2 bases short, with 11 bases between. CDR1 and CDR2 (germline): SGHTA, FQGNSA. There are 14 residues in the CDR3. CDR3 protein: CASSDSRYTDTQYF. The CDR3, as DNA: TGTGCCAGCAGCGACAGCAGATACACAGATACGCAGTATTTT.

This chain uses TRBV30 with TRBJ2-4, with TRBD1 matching 11 bases. With 2 bases clipped from V and 6 bases from J, the junction kept 3 bases outside the gene matches. Germline lookup yields CDR1 GTSNPN and CDR2 SVGIG (reference sequence). The length of the CDR3 is 14 residues. CDR3 bases: TGTGCCTGGAGTCCGGGACAGGGGGTAAACATTCAGTACTTC. The encoded protein is CAWSPGQGVNIQYF.

This chain joins TRBV6-2 or TRBV6-3 and TRBJ2-5, with 7 bases aligning to TRBD1. V dropped 2 bases and J dropped 2; count of bases not matched to a gene: 5. Per germline, CDR1 MNHEY and CDR2 SVGEGT. CDR3 length: 15 amino acids. The CDR3 region is CASSYPGTVQETQYF. CDR3 sequence (DNA): TGTGCCAGCAGTTACCCTGGGACAGTACAAGAGACCCAGTACTTC.